Sequencing of this T cell receptor beta chain was carried out in a study of shared clonotypes between healthy human individuals. Study results and limitations: Richness estimates generally favored naive over memory subsets.

Every subset's genomic DNA went evenly onto several immunoSEQ plates. The protocol was immunoSEQ multiplex PCR, while the TCRdb copy is restricted to in-frame clones and leaves out a portion. The sample carries about 980,000 clones, roughly 72% recorded once. There were only Caucasian adults among the donors, and all lived in Nashville, Tennessee. From germline, CDR1 is GTSNPN and CDR2 SVGIG (reference sequence). The CDR3 contains 12 residues. The V end lost 5 bases, the J end lost 4 bases, and 11 bases lay between the germline ends. On this clone: Its antigen is not known.

The sequenced material came from memory CD4+ T cells sorted from blood. The sample's subset: CD45RA-negative fraction. The TCR comes from a man between 18 and 35 years old in good health. V usage is TRBV30 and J usage is TRBJ1-2; possible D gene TRBD1, 5 bases. The CDR3 reads CAWLKDTYGYTF. The CDR3 region has the DNA TGTGCCTGGCTTAAGGACACCTATGGCTACACCTTC.